These 11 T cell receptor beta chains were sequenced from one sample in a study of regulatory T cells in long-lasting Graves disease. As for time point: persistent/refractory GD, antithyroid drugs over 5 years with positive TRAb. Preparation of the TCR library used RNA extracted from PBMCs. Both iRepertoire HTBI primers and Arm-PCR of CDR3 regions were used to build the TCR beta libraries. TCRdb used MiXCR to reprocess the multiplex PCR reads, holding one entry per CDR3 protein. The table shows 420,000 or so distinct CDR3 sequences, with around 20% occurring only once. Sequenced here: peripheral blood mononuclear cells (PBMCs), sampled when the disease was refractory, from a patient treated with antithyroid drugs. The receptor source for this set is a female donor with Graves disease.

The chain is built from TRBV29-1 and TRBJ1-1; D may be TRBD1 (5 bases). With 4 bases removed from V and 0 bases from J, the gap between germline ends came to 12 bases. The CDR3 contains 14 residues. Germline CDR1 and CDR2: SQVTM and ANQGSEA. The CDR3 sequence: CSVGFGAMNTEAFF. The DNA for the CDR3 is TGCAGCGTTGGGTTCGGGGCGATGAACACTGAAGCTTTCTTT. Full variable domain (remainder filled in from reference TRBV29-1 and TRBJ1-1): SAVISQKPSRDICQRGTSLTIQCQVDSQVTMMFWYRQQPGQSLTLIATANQGSEATYESGFVIDKFPISRPNLTFSTLTVSNMSPEDSSIYLCSVGFGAMNTEAFFGQGTRLTVV.

The chain combines TRBV7-3 with TRBJ1-4; 7 bases agree with TRBD1. CDR3 length equals 18 residues. Germline V gene sequence: CDR1 SGHTA, CDR2 FQGTGA. With V trimmed by 4 bases and J by 5 bases, 16 bases remained unmatched. Here the CDR3 DNA reads TGTGCCAGCAGCTCCAAAGGGGGAGTTTCCAGGGGGAATGAAAAACTGTTTTTT. Encoded protein: CASSSKGGVSRGNEKLFF.

This clonotype has just a few counts. The J gene is TRBJ2-7, the V gene TRBV7-9; 8 bases line up with TRBD1. Germline assignment: CDR1 SEHNR and CDR2 FQNEAQ (reference sequence). Losses at the gene ends were 1 base for V and 0 bases for J; bases not matched to a gene: 5. The length of the CDR3 is 16 residues. CDR3 amino acids: CASSLGDRRASYEQYF. CDR3 DNA sequence: TGTGCCAGCAGCTTAGGGGACAGGAGGGCCTCCTACGAGCAGTACTTC.

This rearrangement joins TRBV2 to TRBJ1-3, with D uncertain. The ends were cut back, 7 bases at V and 6 bases at J, with 10 bases in the middle. The germline V gene has CDR1 SNHLY and CDR2 FYNNEI. The CDR3 runs 12 residues. The CDR3 spells CASTPASNTIYF. The CDR3 nucleotides are TGTGCCAGCACCCCAGCGTCAAACACCATATATTTT.

V gene TRBV20-1 combines with J gene TRBJ2-7, with D tentatively TRBD2 (6 bases). V was shortened by 1 base and J by 0 bases, with 7 bases between the two germline ends. The CDR3 spans 13 residues. CDR1 DFQATT and CDR2 SNEGSKA come from the germline V gene (reference sequence). As DNA, the CDR3 is TGCAGTGCTAGAGGTAGCGGCTCCTACGAGCAGTACTTC. Translation: CSARGSGSYEQYF.

The gene calls are TRBV3-1 and TRBJ1-5, with D maybe TRBD1 (6 bases). V gave up 5 bases and J gave up 2 bases, with 13 bases separating them. Germline V CDR1 and CDR2: LGHDT, YNNKEL (reference sequence). The CDR3 is 15 residues long. The CDR3 sequence: CASSTGGRGNQPQHF. In DNA form, the CDR3 reads TGTGCCAGCAGCACGGGGGGGCGCGGCAATCAGCCCCAGCATTTT.

This clonotype turned up a few times. This chain uses TRBV29-1 with TRBJ2-7; D may be TRBD2 (6 bases). CDR1 SQVTM and CDR2 ANQGSEA come from the germline V gene. This CDR3 is 12 amino acids long. V was pared by 6 bases and J by 6 bases, with 15 bases between. The chain's CDR3 is CSVYGRASEQYF. The CDR3 coding sequence is TGCAGCGTCTACGGGAGAGCTAGCGAGCAGTACTTC.

In its sample, this clonotype was seen a few times. The chain employs TRBV30 and TRBJ1-1; 8 nucleotides line up with TRBD1. The CDR3 is 14 residues long. Germline V lookup: CDR1 GTSNPN, CDR2 SVGIG (reference sequence). V shed 3 bases and J 1 base; nucleotides not matched to a gene: 4. CDR3 sequence reads: CAWSEDRGNTEAFF. CDR3 DNA sequence: TGTGCCTGGAGCGAAGACAGGGGGAACACTGAAGCTTTCTTT.

The rearrangement links TRBV6-1 to TRBJ2-7, with TRBD1 matching over 8 bases. After removal of 1 base from V and 3 bases from J, the junction contained 5 bases not matched to a gene. Germline values: CDR1 MNHNS, CDR2 SASEGT. The CDR3 is 15 amino acids. The CDR3 DNA reads TGTGCCAGCAGTGAAGGCCCAGGGGGCATCTACGAGCAGTACTTC. Protein: CASSEGPGGIYEQYF.

This clonotype was recorded at least ten times. The chain couples TRBV2 to TRBJ2-3, with 7 bases lining up with TRBD2. This CDR3 is built from 15 residues. V shed 2 bases and J 4 bases; nucleotides not matched to a gene: 6. Looked up from germline, CDR1 is SNHLY and CDR2 is FYNNEI. The chain's CDR3 is CASSERLAGSDTQYF. The CDR3 bases are TGTGCCAGCAGTGAAAGACTAGCTGGTTCAGATACGCAGTATTTT.

This clonotype has only one observation. This chain connects TRBV5-1 to TRBJ2-2, with D tentatively TRBD2 (6 bases). The CDR3 spans 14 residues. Trimming took 6 bases from V and 1 from J, leaving 10 bases between them. Germline CDR1 SGHRS, CDR2 YFSETQ. The CDR3 region has the DNA TGCGCCAGCATGGGGGGAGAGAACACCGGGGAGCTGTTTTTT. Translating gives CASMGGENTGELFF.